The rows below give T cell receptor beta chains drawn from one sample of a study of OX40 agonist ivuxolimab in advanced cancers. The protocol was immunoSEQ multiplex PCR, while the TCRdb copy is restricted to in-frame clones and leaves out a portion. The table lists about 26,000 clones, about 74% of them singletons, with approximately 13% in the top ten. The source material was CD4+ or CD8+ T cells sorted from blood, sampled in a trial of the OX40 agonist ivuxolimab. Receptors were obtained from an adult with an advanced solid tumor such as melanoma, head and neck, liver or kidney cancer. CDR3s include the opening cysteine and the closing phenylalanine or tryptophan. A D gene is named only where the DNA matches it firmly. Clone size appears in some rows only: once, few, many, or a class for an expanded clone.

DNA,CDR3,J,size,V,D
TGTGCCAGCAGTGGGACAGCGGAGGTCACTGAAGCTTTCTTT,CASSGTAEVTEAFF,TRBJ1-1,-,TRBV6-1,-
TGTGCCACCAGGGGCGTTAGCGGGACCGACACCGGGGAGCTGTTTTTT,CATRGVSGTDTGELFF,TRBJ2-2,-,TRBV27,TRBD2
TGTGCCTGCGCACGAGACCGAAACTATGGCTACACCTTC,CACARDRNYGYTF,TRBJ1-2,-,TRBV6-1,-
TGTGCCAGCACTCAGGGAATGGTTCGAACTGAAGCTTTCTTT,CASTQGMVRTEAFF,TRBJ1-1,-,TRBV2,-
TGCGCCAGCAGCTTCCCGACAGATACGCAGTATTTT,CASSFPTDTQYF,TRBJ2-3,once,TRBV5-1,-
TGTGCCAGCAGCTTAAGAGGGCGACGAAGCCGCCAAGAGACCCAGTACTTC,CASSLRGRRSRQETQYF,TRBJ2-5,-,TRBV13,-
TGTGCCAGCAGCTTGGACAGCACAGTTCCGACCCAGTACTTC,CASSLDSTVPTQYF,TRBJ2-5,-,TRBV7-6,-
TGTGCCAGCAGCTTAGACGCCCCAGGGGCGGTTCAGCCCCAGCATTTT,CASSLDAPGAVQPQHF,TRBJ1-5,-,TRBV7-2,-
TGTGCCAGCAGTGGGACCCGCTATGGCTACACCTTC,CASSGTRYGYTF,TRBJ1-2,-,TRBV2,-
TGTGCCAGCAGCTGGGGGGCACGGTACACTGAAGCTTTCTTT,CASSWGARYTEAFF,TRBJ1-1,-,TRBV5-4,-
TGTGCCAGCAGCCAAGTGAAAGCGGGGGTGGACAATGAGCAGTTCTTC,CASSQVKAGVDNEQFF,TRBJ2-1,-,TRBV4-2,TRBD2
TGTGCCAGCAGCCGCAGGTGGCAGTACGAGCAGTACTTC,CASSRRWQYEQYF,TRBJ2-7,-,TRBV7-2,-
TGTGCCTGGAACCGAGGGGAAGGTGAAAAACTGTTTTTT,CAWNRGEGEKLFF,TRBJ1-4,medium-sized,TRBV30,-
TGTGCCAGCAGCCCCCTTGGGGGCTCTGGAAACACCATATATTTT,CASSPLGGSGNTIYF,TRBJ1-3,-,TRBV9,-
TGTGCCAGCAGTTTATTGCCGCAGGGGCTAGCGGGGGGGCCTACGCAGTATTTT,CASSLLPQGLAGGPTQYF,TRBJ2-3,-,TRBV27,TRBD2
TGTGCCACCAGCAGAGATATAGCAGGGAATGGCTACACCTTC,CATSRDIAGNGYTF,TRBJ1-2,-,TRBV15,-
TGTGCCAGCAGCTTAGGACTAGCGGGGTCCTACGAGCAGTACTTC,CASSLGLAGSYEQYF,TRBJ2-7,-,TRBV7-3,TRBD2
TGTGCCAGCAGTCAAGGGATGGACTATGGCTACACCTTC,CASSQGMDYGYTF,TRBJ1-2,-,TRBV6-5,-
TGTGCCAGCAGGACAGATGGACAGCTCCAGTTCTTC,CASRTDGQLQFF,TRBJ2-1,-,TRBV7-3,-
TGTGCCAGCAGCTTAAGCGGGGGATGGACTGAAGCTTTCTTT,CASSLSGGWTEAFF,TRBJ1-1,-,TRBV7-2,-
TGTGCCAGCAGCTTAGACGGAGATAGCAATCAGCCCCAGCATTTT,CASSLDGDSNQPQHF,TRBJ1-5,-,TRBV7-2,-
TGCGCCAGCCTGAGCGTAGTGACTAGCCTAAACTACGAGCAGTACTTC,CASLSVVTSLNYEQYF,TRBJ2-7,-,TRBV5-1,TRBD2
TGTGCCAGCAGCTCCCACCCCAGCTATGGCTACACCTTC,CASSSHPSYGYTF,TRBJ1-2,-,TRBV7-3,-
TGTGCCAGCGGACACCTGGTCGAGTACGAGCAGTACTTC,CASGHLVEYEQYF,TRBJ2-7,-,TRBV27,-
TGTGCCAGCAGCCAAGATCTCTCCCCCACTGAAGCTTTCTTT,CASSQDLSPTEAFF,TRBJ1-1,-,TRBV4-2,-
TGTGCCAGCAGCTTACCGGCCAGGGGTGGTTACGAGCAGTACTTC,CASSLPARGGYEQYF,TRBJ2-7,few,TRBV7-9,-
TGCAGCGTTGAGGGACGGACAGGGGCAAACACTGAAGCTTTCTTT,CSVEGRTGANTEAFF,TRBJ1-1,-,TRBV29-1,TRBD1
TGCAGCGTTGGGGCCAGACAAGAGACCCAGTACTTC,CSVGARQETQYF,TRBJ2-5,-,TRBV29-1,-
TGCGCCAGCAGCCAAGTGGATACCCGGACTACAGATACGCAGTATTTT,CASSQVDTRTTDTQYF,TRBJ2-3,-,TRBV4-1,-
TGTGCCAGCAGCTTGGGGACAGGGTTTGAAGCTTTCTTT,CASSLGTGFEAFF,TRBJ1-1,few,TRBV5-6,TRBD1
TGTGCCAGCAGCAATCAGGGGGGAAGCACAGATACGCAGTATTTT,CASSNQGGSTDTQYF,TRBJ2-3,-,TRBV9,-
TGTGCCAGCTCACCTGGAGGACAGGACAGGGTACCAAATGGCAATCAGCCCCAGCATTTT,CASSPGGQDRVPNGNQPQHF,TRBJ1-5,-,TRBV18,TRBD1
TGTGCCAGCCACGCCAGGGGGGATGGTTCCTATAATTCACCCCTCCACTTT,CASHARGDGSYNSPLHF,TRBJ1-6,medium-sized,TRBV27,TRBD1
TGTGCCAGCAGCCGGGACAGCAATGAGGAACTGTTTTTT,CASSRDSNEELFF,TRBJ1-4,few,TRBV4-2,TRBD1
TGTGCCACCAGCAGAATTCAGGATTACAATGAGCAGTTCTTC,CATSRIQDYNEQFF,TRBJ2-1,-,TRBV15,-
TGTGCCTGGACCCCCCCGGACAGGGTATACTATGGCTACACCTTC,CAWTPPDRVYYGYTF,TRBJ1-2,-,TRBV30,TRBD1
TGCGCCAGCAGCCAAGCCGACATGGCTGTCTACGAGCAGTACTTC,CASSQADMAVYEQYF,TRBJ2-7,-,TRBV4-1,-
TGTGCTAGTGCCCCAAGACTAGCGGGGGGGCCGAGGCAAGAGACCCAGTACTTC,CASAPRLAGGPRQETQYF,TRBJ2-5,-,TRBV12-5,TRBD2
TGTGCCAGCAGGCCAAGACAGGGGGTCGAAGAAGCTTTCTTT,CASRPRQGVEEAFF,TRBJ1-1,-,TRBV6-4,TRBD1
TGTGCCAGCAGCCAACGGCCAGGGGATGGTGGAAACACCATATATTTT,CASSQRPGDGGNTIYF,TRBJ1-3,-,TRBV14,-
TGTGCTAGTTGCCGGGAGACAGATACGCAGTATTTT,CASCRETDTQYF,TRBJ2-3,-,TRBV12-5,-
TGTGCCAGCTCACTTTTTAAAGGCACTCGGGGTGAGCAGTACTTC,CASSLFKGTRGEQYF,TRBJ2-7,-,TRBV18,-
TGCGCCAGCAGCCAACTCCCCGCGGGCCGAACTTTGAACACTGAAGCTTTCTTT,CASSQLPAGRTLNTEAFF,TRBJ1-1,-,TRBV4-1,-
TGTGCCAGCAGTGAAGTTCTTTCGGGACGAAGGGAAAACATTCAGTACTTC,CASSEVLSGRRENIQYF,TRBJ2-4,-,TRBV6-1,-